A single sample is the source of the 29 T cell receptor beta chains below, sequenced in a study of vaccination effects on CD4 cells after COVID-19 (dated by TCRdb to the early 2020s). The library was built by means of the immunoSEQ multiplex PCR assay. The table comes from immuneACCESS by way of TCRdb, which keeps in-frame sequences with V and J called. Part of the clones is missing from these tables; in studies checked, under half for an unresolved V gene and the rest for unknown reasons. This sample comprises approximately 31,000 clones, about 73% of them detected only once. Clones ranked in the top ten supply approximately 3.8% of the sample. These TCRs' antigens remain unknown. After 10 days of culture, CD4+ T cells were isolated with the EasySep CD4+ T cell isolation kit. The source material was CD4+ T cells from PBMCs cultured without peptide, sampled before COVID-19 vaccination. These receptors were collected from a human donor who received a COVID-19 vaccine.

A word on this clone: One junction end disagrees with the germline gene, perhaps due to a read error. The DNA for the CDR3 is TGTGCCAGCAGCGTAGACAGGGTGGAGACCCAGTACTTC. Residues: CASSVDRVETQYF. The V call is TRBV11-2, the J call TRBJ2-5; TRBD1 matches at 7 bases. The CDR3 extends over 13 amino acids. The germline CDR1 and CDR2 sequences are SGHAT and FQNNGV.

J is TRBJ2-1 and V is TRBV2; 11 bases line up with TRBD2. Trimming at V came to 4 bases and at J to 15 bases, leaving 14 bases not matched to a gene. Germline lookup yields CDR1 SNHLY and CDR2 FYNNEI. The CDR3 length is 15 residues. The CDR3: CASSGLAGGRSSGFF. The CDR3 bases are TGTGCCAGCAGTGGATTAGCGGGAGGGCGGTCTTCTGGGTTCTTC.

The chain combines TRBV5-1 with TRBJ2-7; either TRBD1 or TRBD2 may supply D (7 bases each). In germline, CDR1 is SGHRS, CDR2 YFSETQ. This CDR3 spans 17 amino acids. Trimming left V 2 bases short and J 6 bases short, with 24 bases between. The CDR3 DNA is TGCGCCAGCAGCTTATTTTTTGGAGACAGGGAGGGCCCCGAGCAGTACTTC. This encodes CASSLFFGDREGPEQYF.

The CDR3 DNA reads TGTGCCAGCAGCTGGGGGACTAGCGGGAGCGGAAATGAGCAGTTCTTC. It encodes CASSWGTSGSGNEQFF. V usage is TRBV5-6 and J usage is TRBJ2-1, with 14 nucleotides matching TRBD2. CDR3 size: 16 residues. J was trimmed by 7 bases and V by 3 bases; bases with no gene match: 6. In germline, CDR1 is SGHDT, CDR2 YYEEEE.

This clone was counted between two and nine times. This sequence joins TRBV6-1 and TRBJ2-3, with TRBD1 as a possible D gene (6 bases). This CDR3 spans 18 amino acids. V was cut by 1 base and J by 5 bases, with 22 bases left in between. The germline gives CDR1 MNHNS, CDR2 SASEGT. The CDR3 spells CASSEVRPGTYLKDTQYF. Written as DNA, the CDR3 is TGTGCCAGCAGTGAAGTCAGACCCGGGACATATCTCAAAGATACGCAGTATTTT.

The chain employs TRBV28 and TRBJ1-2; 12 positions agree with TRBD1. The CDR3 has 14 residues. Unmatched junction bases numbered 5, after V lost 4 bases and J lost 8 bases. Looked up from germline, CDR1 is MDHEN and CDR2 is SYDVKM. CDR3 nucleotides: TGTGCCAGCAGTTCGGGACAGGGGGCGTTCGGCTACACCTTC. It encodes CASSSGQGAFGYTF.

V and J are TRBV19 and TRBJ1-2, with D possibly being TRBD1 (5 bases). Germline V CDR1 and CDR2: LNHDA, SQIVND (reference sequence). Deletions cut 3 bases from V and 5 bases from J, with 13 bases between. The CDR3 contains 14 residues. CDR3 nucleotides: TGTGCCAGTAGTATGGGTTCGGGGGTATATGGCTACACCTTC. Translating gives CASSMGSGVYGYTF.

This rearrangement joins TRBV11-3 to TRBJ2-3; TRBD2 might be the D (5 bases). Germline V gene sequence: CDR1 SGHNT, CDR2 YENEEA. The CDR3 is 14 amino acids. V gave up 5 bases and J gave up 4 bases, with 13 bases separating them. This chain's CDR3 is CASSASRGADTQYF. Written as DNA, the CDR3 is TGTGCCAGCAGCGCCTCCCGGGGAGCAGATACGCAGTATTTT.

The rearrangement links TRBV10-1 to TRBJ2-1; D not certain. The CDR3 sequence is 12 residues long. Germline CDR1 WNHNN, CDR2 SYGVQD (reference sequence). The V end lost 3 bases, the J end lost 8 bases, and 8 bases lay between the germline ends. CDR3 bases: TGCGCCAGCAGTGATCGCGAGTATGAGCAGTTCTTC. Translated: CASSDREYEQFF.

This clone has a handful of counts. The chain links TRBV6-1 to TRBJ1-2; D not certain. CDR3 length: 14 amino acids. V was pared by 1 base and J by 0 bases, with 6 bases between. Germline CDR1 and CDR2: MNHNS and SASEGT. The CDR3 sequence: CASSEVMTNYGYTF. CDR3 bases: TGTGCCAGCAGTGAAGTCATGACTAACTATGGCTACACCTTC.

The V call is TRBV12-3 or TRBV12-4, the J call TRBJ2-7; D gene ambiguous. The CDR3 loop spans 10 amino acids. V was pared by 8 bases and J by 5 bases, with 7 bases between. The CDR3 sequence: CASPSHEQYF. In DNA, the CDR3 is TGTGCCAGCCCGTCCCACGAGCAGTACTTC.

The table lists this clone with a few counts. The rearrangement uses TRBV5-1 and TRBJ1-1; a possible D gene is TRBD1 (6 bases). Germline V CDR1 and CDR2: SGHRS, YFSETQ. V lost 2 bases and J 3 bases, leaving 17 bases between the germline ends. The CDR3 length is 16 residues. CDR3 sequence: CASSLIRGGIHTEAFF. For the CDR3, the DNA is TGCGCCAGCAGCTTAATCAGGGGAGGGATACACACTGAAGCTTTCTTT.

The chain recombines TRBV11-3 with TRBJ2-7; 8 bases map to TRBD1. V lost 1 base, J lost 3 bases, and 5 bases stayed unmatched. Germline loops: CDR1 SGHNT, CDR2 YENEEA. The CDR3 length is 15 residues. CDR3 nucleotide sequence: TGTGCCAGCAGCTTAGGTGACAGGGGTAACTACGAGCAGTACTTC. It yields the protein CASSLGDRGNYEQYF.

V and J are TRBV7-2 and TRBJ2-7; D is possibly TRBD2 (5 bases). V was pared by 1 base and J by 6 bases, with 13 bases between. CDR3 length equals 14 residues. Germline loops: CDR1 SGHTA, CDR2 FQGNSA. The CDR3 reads CASSLGLTSPEQYF. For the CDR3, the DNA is TGTGCCAGCAGCTTAGGACTAACTAGTCCCGAGCAGTACTTC.

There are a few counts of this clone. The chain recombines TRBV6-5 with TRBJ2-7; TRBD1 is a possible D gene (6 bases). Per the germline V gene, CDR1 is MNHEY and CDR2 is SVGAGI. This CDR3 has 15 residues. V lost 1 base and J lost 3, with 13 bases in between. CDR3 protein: CASSYWGRGDYEQYF. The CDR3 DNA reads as TGTGCCAGCAGTTACTGGGGGCGCGGTGACTACGAGCAGTACTTC.

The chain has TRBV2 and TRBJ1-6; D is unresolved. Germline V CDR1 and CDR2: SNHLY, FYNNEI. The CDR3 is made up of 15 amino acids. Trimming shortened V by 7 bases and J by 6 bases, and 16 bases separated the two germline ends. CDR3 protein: CASTRTDLPNSPLHF. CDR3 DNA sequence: TGTGCCAGCACCCGGACTGATCTGCCTAATTCACCCCTCCACTTT. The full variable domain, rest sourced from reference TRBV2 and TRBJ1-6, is EPEVTQTPSHQVTQMGQEVILRCVPISNHLYFYWYRQILGQKVEFLVSFYNNEISEKSEIFDDQFSVERPDGSNFTLKIRSTKLEDSAMYFCASTRTDLPNSPLHFGNGTRLTVT.

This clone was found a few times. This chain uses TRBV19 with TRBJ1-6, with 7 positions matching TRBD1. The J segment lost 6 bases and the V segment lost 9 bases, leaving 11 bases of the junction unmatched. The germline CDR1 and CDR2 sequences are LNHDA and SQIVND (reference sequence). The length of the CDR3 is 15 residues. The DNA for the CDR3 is TGTGCCAGCACGAGACAGGGTCTACTTAATTCACCCCTCCACTTT. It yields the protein CASTRQGLLNSPLHF.

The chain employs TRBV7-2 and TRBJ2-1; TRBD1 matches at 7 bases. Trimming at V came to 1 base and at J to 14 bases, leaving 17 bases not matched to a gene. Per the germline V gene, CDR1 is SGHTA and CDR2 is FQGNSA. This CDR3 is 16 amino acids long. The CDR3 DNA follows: TGTGCCAGCAGCTTAGATCATCCCTCTCGACAGGGTCGCGAGTTCTTC. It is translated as CASSLDHPSRQGREFF. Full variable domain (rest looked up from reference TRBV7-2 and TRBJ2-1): GAGVSQSPSNKVTEKGKDVELRCDPISGHTALYWYRQSLGQGLEFLIYFQGNSAPDKSGLPSDRFSAERTGGSVSTLTIQRTQQEDSAVYLCASSLDHPSRQGREFFGPGTRLTVL.

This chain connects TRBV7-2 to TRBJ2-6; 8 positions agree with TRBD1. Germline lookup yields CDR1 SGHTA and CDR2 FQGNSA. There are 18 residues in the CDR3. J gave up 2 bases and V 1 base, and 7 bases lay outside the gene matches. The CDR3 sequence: CASSLVGPGGPGANVLTF. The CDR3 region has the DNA TGTGCCAGCAGCTTAGTGGGGCCAGGGGGCCCTGGGGCCAACGTCCTGACTTTC. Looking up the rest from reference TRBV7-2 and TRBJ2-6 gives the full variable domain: GAGVSQSPSNKVTEKGKDVELRCDPISGHTALYWYRQSLGQGLEFLIYFQGNSAPDKSGLPSDRFSAERTGGSVSTLTIQRTQQEDSAVYLCASSLVGPGGPGANVLTFGAGSRLTVL.

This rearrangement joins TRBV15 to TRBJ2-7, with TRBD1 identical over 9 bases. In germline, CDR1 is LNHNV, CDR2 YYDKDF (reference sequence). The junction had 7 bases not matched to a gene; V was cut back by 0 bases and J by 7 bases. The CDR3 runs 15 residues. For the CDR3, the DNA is TGTGCCACCAGCAGAGATCGGGACAGGGCTGGAGAGCAGTACTTC. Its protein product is CATSRDRDRAGEQYF. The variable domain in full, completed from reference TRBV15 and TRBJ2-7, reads DAMVIQNPRYQVTQFGKPVTLSCSQTLNHNVMYWYQQKSSQAPKLLFHYYDKDFNNEADTPDNFQSRRPNTSFCFLDIRSPGLGDTAMYLCATSRDRDRAGEQYFGPGTRLTVT.

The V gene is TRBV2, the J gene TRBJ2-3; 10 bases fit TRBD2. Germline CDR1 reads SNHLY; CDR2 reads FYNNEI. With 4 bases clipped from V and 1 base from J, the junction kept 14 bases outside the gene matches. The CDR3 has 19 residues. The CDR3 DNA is TGTGCCAGCAGTGTACGAAGGAGCGGGAGGGAGCCCGGCACAGATACGCAGTATTTT. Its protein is CASSVRRSGREPGTDTQYF.

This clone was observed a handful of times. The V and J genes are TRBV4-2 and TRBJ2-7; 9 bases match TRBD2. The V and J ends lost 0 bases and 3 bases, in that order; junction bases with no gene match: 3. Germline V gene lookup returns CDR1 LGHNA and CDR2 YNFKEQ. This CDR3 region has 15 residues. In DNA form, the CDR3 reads TGTGCCAGCAGCCAAGATGAAGCGGGGGGCTACGAGCAGTACTTC. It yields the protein CASSQDEAGGYEQYF.

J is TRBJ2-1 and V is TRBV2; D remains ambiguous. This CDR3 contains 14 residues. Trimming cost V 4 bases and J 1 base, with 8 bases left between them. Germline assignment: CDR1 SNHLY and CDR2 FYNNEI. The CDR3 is CASSATRSYNEQFF. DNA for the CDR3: TGTGCCAGCAGTGCCACCAGGTCCTACAATGAGCAGTTCTTC. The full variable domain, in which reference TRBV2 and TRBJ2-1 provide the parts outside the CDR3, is EPEVTQTPSHQVTQMGQEVILRCVPISNHLYFYWYRQILGQKVEFLVSFYNNEISEKSEIFDDQFSVERPDGSNFTLKIRSTKLEDSAMYFCASSATRSYNEQFFGPGTRLTVL.

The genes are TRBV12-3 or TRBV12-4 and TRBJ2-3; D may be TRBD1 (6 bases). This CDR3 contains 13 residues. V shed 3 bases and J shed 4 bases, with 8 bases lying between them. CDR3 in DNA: TGTGCCAGCAGTTTCAAGGGGGCAGATACGCAGTATTTT. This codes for CASSFKGADTQYF.

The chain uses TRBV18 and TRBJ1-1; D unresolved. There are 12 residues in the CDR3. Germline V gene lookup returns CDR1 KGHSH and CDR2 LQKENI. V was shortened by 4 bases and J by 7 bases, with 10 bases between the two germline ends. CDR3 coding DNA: TGTGCCAGCTCACTGTACAGTCATGAAGCTTTCTTT. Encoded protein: CASSLYSHEAFF.

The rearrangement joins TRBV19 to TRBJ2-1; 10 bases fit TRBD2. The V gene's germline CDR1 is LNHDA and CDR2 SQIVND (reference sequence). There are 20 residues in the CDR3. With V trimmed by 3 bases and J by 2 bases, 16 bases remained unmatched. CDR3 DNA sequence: TGTGCCAGTAGTATGTTGGCGGTTACCGGACTAGCGGTCACCTACAATGAGCAGTTCTTC. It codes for CASSMLAVTGLAVTYNEQFF.

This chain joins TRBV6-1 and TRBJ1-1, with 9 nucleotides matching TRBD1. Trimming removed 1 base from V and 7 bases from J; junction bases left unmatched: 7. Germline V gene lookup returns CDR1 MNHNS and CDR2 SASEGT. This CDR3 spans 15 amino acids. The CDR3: CASSEVTGGLVEAFF. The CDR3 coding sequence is TGTGCCAGCAGTGAAGTCACAGGGGGCCTCGTTGAAGCTTTCTTT.

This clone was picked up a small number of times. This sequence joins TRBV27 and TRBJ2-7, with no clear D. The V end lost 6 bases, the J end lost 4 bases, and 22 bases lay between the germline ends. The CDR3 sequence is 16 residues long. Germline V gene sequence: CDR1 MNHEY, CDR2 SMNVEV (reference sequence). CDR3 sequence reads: CASSPRVRQTAYEQYF. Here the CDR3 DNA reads TGTGCCAGCAGCCCTAGGGTGAGACAAACGGCATACGAGCAGTACTTC.

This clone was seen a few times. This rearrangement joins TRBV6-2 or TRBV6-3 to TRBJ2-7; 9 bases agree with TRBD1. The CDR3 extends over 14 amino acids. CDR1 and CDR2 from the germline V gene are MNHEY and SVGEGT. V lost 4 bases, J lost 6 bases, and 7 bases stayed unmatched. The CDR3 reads CASSSPGQGSEQYF. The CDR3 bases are TGTGCCAGCAGTTCCCCCGGACAGGGGAGCGAGCAGTACTTC.